This T cell receptor (beta chain) was sequenced in a study of blood T cell repertoires in COVID-19. Study-level background: COVID-19 samples collected from the United States, Italy and Spain covered acute and convalescent phases. In each case, the material was cDNA or gDNA derived from T cells, B-cell-depleted T cells, or PBMCs.

This clone was observed once. Original processing methods: For nucleated cells, counts were estimated from reference gene primer amplification. Libraries were prepared by immunoSEQ multiplex PCR; TCRdb keeps only in-frame clonotypes and omits some of them. That table furnishes V, J and clone size, whereas the DNA furnished D and trimming. The data show approximately 19,000 clones, with 70% to 90% seen just once and about 10% held by the top ten. The CDR3 loop spans 13 amino acids. The V end lost 9 bases, the J end lost 5 bases, and 14 bases lay between the germline ends. The germline gives CDR1 KGHSH, CDR2 LQKENI.

The origin of this receptor is a human donor in a cohort sampled during active COVID-19. The donor label of this sample is uncertain. The genes are TRBV18 and TRBJ2-1; D may be TRBD1 (5 bases). The source material was peripheral blood. CDR3 DNA: TGTGCCAGTAGCCAGGGCAGGGACAATGAGCAGTTCTTC. Translated, it gives CASSQGRDNEQFF.